A selection of T cell receptor beta chains follows, all from one sample in a study of regulatory T cells in long-lasting Graves disease. TCRdb re-called the multiplex PCR reads through MiXCR, storing one row per CDR3 protein. The sample lists 360,000 or so distinct CDR3 sequences, around 17% occurring once. The sample was also linked to a second study, of T cells in Graves' hyperthyroidism and ophthalmopathy.

Specimen: peripheral blood mononuclear cells (PBMCs), collected at new diagnosis, from a patient treated with antithyroid drugs. These receptors were collected from a man aged 35 to 55 with Graves disease. The CDR3 runs from the conserved cysteine through the conserved F or W. Each record gives: CDR3 DNA, CDR3 protein, V gene, J gene, clone size, D gene. A D gene is named only where the DNA matches it firmly. For some rows the clone size is stated as once, few or many, or as a class when expanded; others skip it.

DNA: TGTGCCAGCAGCTTAGGAGGCTCCAACACCGGGGAGCTGTTTTTT
CDR3: CASSLGGSNTGELFF
V: TRBV7-2
J: TRBJ2-2
size: many
D: .

DNA: TGCGCCAGCGGAAAGGGGGCCTGGACAGATACGCAGTATTTT
CDR3: CASGKGAWTDTQYF
V: TRBV5-1
J: TRBJ2-3
size: .
D: TRBD1

DNA: TGTGCCAGCAGCCAAGACAGGGATCTCAATCAGCCCCAGCATTTT
CDR3: CASSQDRDLNQPQHF
V: TRBV4-2
J: TRBJ1-5
size: many
D: .

DNA: TGTGCCAGCAGTGCCATTAACACCGGGGAGCTGTTTTTT
CDR3: CASSAINTGELFF
V: TRBV28
J: TRBJ2-2
size: many
D: .

DNA: TGTGCCACCAGTGATCCGGGACTACACACAGATACGCAGTATTTT
CDR3: CATSDPGLHTDTQYF
V: TRBV24-1
J: TRBJ2-3
size: many
D: TRBD2

DNA: TGTGCCAGCAGTCCTCTTATGAATCAGCCCCAGCATTTT
CDR3: CASSPLMNQPQHF
V: TRBV12-3/TRBV12-4
J: TRBJ1-5
size: many
D: .

DNA: TGCGCCAGCAGCTACGACGGATACTCTGGGGCCAACGTCCTAACTTTC
CDR3: CASSYDGYSGANVLTF
V: TRBV5-1
J: TRBJ2-6
size: few
D: .

DNA: TGTGCCAGCAGCTCCGCAGGGTACCAAGAGACCCAGTACTTC
CDR3: CASSSAGYQETQYF
V: TRBV5-5
J: TRBJ2-5
size: .
D: .

DNA: TGTGCCAGCAGCCGCCCCCGGACAGGAAATCCCTACGAGCAGTACTTC
CDR3: CASSRPRTGNPYEQYF
V: TRBV4-2
J: TRBJ2-7
size: few
D: TRBD1

DNA: TGTGCCAGCAGTTACTCGAACAGGGGGAGCACTGAAGCTTTCTTT
CDR3: CASSYSNRGSTEAFF
V: TRBV6-5
J: TRBJ1-1
size: .
D: TRBD1

DNA: TGTGCCAGCAGCGCGCGCATGCGGGGGCCTCAAGAGACCCAGTACTTC
CDR3: CASSARMRGPQETQYF
V: TRBV9
J: TRBJ2-5
size: many
D: .

DNA: TGTGCCACCAGTGATTCGGACAGCAACATTCAGTACTTC
CDR3: CATSDSDSNIQYF
V: TRBV24-1
J: TRBJ2-4
size: few
D: .

DNA: TGTGCCAGCAGCTCCCTGGGGGGATTCACCGGGGAGCTGTTTTTT
CDR3: CASSSLGGFTGELFF
V: TRBV7-3
J: TRBJ2-2
size: many
D: .

DNA: TGTGCCTGGAGTCCCCTCCGGGGCGGATACTATGGCTACACCTTC
CDR3: CAWSPLRGGYYGYTF
V: TRBV30
J: TRBJ1-2
size: many
D: .

DNA: TGTGCCAGCAGCGACATGTCCAGGGGGCTCGGCCAAACGGAAAAACTGTTTTTT
CDR3: CASSDMSRGLGQTEKLFF
V: TRBV7-2
J: TRBJ1-4
size: .
D: TRBD1

DNA: TGCAGTGCTCCCCAAACTAGCGGGGAAGGGGTTGAGCAGTTCTTC
CDR3: CSAPQTSGEGVEQFF
V: TRBV20-1
J: TRBJ2-1
size: many
D: TRBD2

DNA: TGTGCCAGCAGCCCCCATCGCGTCAGGGGGAACGGGGAGCTGTTTTTT
CDR3: CASSPHRVRGNGELFF
V: TRBV7-3
J: TRBJ2-2
size: many
D: TRBD1

DNA: TGTGCCAGCAGTGAAATGACTAGCGGGGGACCAGAGACCCAGTACTTC
CDR3: CASSEMTSGGPETQYF
V: TRBV6-1
J: TRBJ2-5
size: many
D: TRBD2

DNA: TGTGCCAGCAAAACGGGAATGAAAGCTTTCTTT
CDR3: CASKTGMKAFF
V: TRBV12-3/TRBV12-4
J: TRBJ1-1
size: many
D: .

DNA: TGTGCCATCAGTGAGAGAGAAGAGACCCAGTACTTC
CDR3: CAISEREETQYF
V: TRBV10-3
J: TRBJ2-5
size: many
D: .

DNA: TGTGCCAGCAGTGTGCTAGCGGGGGGGCTTTTAGATACGCAGTATTTT
CDR3: CASSVLAGGLLDTQYF
V: TRBV27
J: TRBJ2-3
size: many
D: TRBD2

DNA: TGTGCCAGCAGCTTATACCAGGGGGGTGGAGCTTTCTTT
CDR3: CASSLYQGGGAFF
V: TRBV11-2
J: TRBJ1-1
size: .
D: TRBD1

DNA: TGCAGTGCTCGTCCCCCGGCAGCAAGCAATCAGCCCCAGCATTTT
CDR3: CSARPPAASNQPQHF
V: TRBV20-1
J: TRBJ1-5
size: .
D: .

DNA: TGCAGTACAATGCTCCGGGACAGGGTACTTCTAGAGACCCAGTACTTC
CDR3: CSTMLRDRVLLETQYF
V: TRBV29-1
J: TRBJ2-5
size: .
D: TRBD1

DNA: TGTGCCAGCAGTTACGCATTCGATCAGCCCCAGCATTTT
CDR3: CASSYAFDQPQHF
V: TRBV6-2/TRBV6-3
J: TRBJ1-5
size: .
D: .

DNA: TGTGCCAGCAGACGGTGGGGAAGTAACTATGGCTACACCTTC
CDR3: CASRRWGSNYGYTF
V: TRBV28
J: TRBJ1-2
size: many
D: .

DNA: TGTGCCAGCTCAGGGACTACTTGGGATACGCAGTATTTT
CDR3: CASSGTTWDTQYF
V: TRBV18
J: TRBJ2-3
size: many
D: TRBD2

DNA: TGTGCCAGCAGCAGGACACATACGCAGTATTTT
CDR3: CASSRTHTQYF
V: TRBV6-1
J: TRBJ2-3
size: many
D: .

DNA: TGCAGTGCTAGCCCATTTGGGGGTAATATGGAGCGCTACACCTTC
CDR3: CSASPFGGNMERYTF
V: TRBV20-1
J: TRBJ1-2
size: .
D: .

DNA: TGTGCCAGCAGAACGACAGGGCGCCACGAGCAGTACTTC
CDR3: CASRTTGRHEQYF
V: TRBV27
J: TRBJ2-7
size: many
D: TRBD1

DNA: TGTGCCAGCAAACTCCGCTGGAGCTATGGCTACACCTTC
CDR3: CASKLRWSYGYTF
V: TRBV6-1
J: TRBJ1-2
size: many
D: .

DNA: TGTGCCAGCAGCACACGCCGCGGGGGGATGGAGCTGTTTTTT
CDR3: CASSTRRGGMELFF
V: TRBV7-9
J: TRBJ2-2
size: few
D: TRBD2

DNA: TGTGCCAGCAGTTACTCGATTAGGGAAGGTTGGACAGATACGCAGTATTTT
CDR3: CASSYSIREGWTDTQYF
V: TRBV6-2/TRBV6-3
J: TRBJ2-3
size: many
D: .

DNA: TGCAGTGCTCCACCGTCTAGCAATCAGCCCCAGCATTTT
CDR3: CSAPPSSNQPQHF
V: TRBV20-1
J: TRBJ1-5
size: once
D: .

DNA: TGTGCCAGCAGTTACGGACAGGGAAGCAATCAGCCCCAGCATTTT
CDR3: CASSYGQGSNQPQHF
V: TRBV6-2/TRBV6-3
J: TRBJ1-5
size: .
D: TRBD1

DNA: TGTGCCAGCAGCATGGACAGGGCCGAGCAGTACTTC
CDR3: CASSMDRAEQYF
V: TRBV11-2
J: TRBJ2-7
size: .
D: TRBD1

DNA: TGTGCCAGCAGCTTAGTAGGGACAGGAGACTACGAGCAGTACTTC
CDR3: CASSLVGTGDYEQYF
V: TRBV7-9
J: TRBJ2-7
size: few
D: TRBD1